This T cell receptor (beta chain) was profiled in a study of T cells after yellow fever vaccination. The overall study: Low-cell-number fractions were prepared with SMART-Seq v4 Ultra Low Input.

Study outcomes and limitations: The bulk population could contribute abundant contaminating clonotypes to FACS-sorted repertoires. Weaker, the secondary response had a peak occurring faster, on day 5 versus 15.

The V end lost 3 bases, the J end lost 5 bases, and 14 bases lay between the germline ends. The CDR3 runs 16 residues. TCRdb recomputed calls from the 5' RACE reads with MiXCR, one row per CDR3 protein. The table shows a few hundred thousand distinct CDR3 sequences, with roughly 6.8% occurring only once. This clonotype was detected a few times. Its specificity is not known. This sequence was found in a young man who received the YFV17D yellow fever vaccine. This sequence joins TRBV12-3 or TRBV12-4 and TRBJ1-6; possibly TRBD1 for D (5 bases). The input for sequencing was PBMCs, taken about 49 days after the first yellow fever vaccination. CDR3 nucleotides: TGTGCCAGCAGTTTGGAGGGGCCCCCGGATAATTCACCCCTCCACTTT. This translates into CASSLEGPPDNSPLHF.